The 19 T cell receptor beta chains given below trace back to one sample, sequenced in a study of blood T cell repertoires in COVID-19. Repertoires were generated with immunoSEQ multiplex PCR, while TCRdb's copy carries only in-frame clones and drops some. This sample has about 410,000 clones; roughly 85% occur once, and the top ten carry 1.4%. What was sequenced was peripheral blood. These receptors were taken from a woman under 40 with active or convalescent COVID-19.

The gene calls are TRBV7-6 and TRBJ2-1; no firm D call. The CDR3 length is 13 residues. Germline V gives CDR1 SGHVS, CDR2 FNYEAQ. V dropped 8 bases and J dropped 4 bases, with 12 bases sitting between them. The CDR3 sequence is CASSTVEYNEQFF. Written as DNA, the CDR3 is TGTGCCAGCTCAACGGTGGAGTACAATGAGCAGTTCTTC.

The V gene is TRBV5-1, the J gene TRBJ2-1, with TRBD2 matching over 10 bases. The CDR3 length is 17 residues. The V gene's germline CDR1 is SGHRS and CDR2 YFSETQ. Unmatched junction bases numbered 8, after V lost 4 bases and J lost 1 base. The CDR3 reads CASSPGLAVKSYNEQFF. As DNA, the CDR3 is TGCGCCAGCAGCCCAGGACTAGCGGTAAAATCCTACAATGAGCAGTTCTTC.

V gene TRBV11-3 combines with J gene TRBJ2-1, with D possibly matching TRBD2 (6 bases). Germline CDR1 is SGHNT and CDR2 is YENEEA. Between the trimmed V and J ends, which lost 3 bases and 2 bases, there was a span of 11 bases. The CDR3 totals 15 residues. CDR3 sequence: CASSFGGRTYNEQFF. The DNA for the CDR3 is TGTGCCAGCAGCTTCGGGGGTCGGACCTACAATGAGCAGTTCTTC.

The chain joins TRBV7-2 to TRBJ2-3, with TRBD2 identical over 13 bases. Per the germline V gene, CDR1 is SGHTA and CDR2 is FQGNSA. J was trimmed by 0 bases and V by 5 bases; bases with no gene match: 2. The CDR3 is 16 residues long. The CDR3 region has the DNA TGTGCCAGCAGCGGGGGACTAGCGGGGAGCACAGATACGCAGTATTTT. It codes for CASSGGLAGSTDTQYF.

The DNA of the CDR3 is TGCAGCGCCGAAGATCCGGGACAGGGGGCGCAGGGCTACACCTTC. It specifies CSAEDPGQGAQGYTF. The chain is built from TRBV29-1 and TRBJ1-2, with 12 bases aligning to TRBD1. CDR1 and CDR2 (germline): SQVTM, ANQGSEA. The V segment lost 7 bases and the J segment 8 bases; nucleotides outside the gene matches: 14. This CDR3 is 15 amino acids long. Filled out from reference TRBV29-1 and TRBJ1-2, the complete variable domain reads SAVISQKPSRDICQRGTSLTIQCQVDSQVTMMFWYRQQPGQSLTLIATANQGSEATYESGFVIDKFPISRPNLTFSTLTVSNMSPEDSSIYLCSAEDPGQGAQGYTFGSGTRLTVV.

The genes are TRBV2 and TRBJ1-2, with D perhaps matching TRBD1 (5 bases). Germline CDR1 is SNHLY and CDR2 is FYNNEI. This CDR3 comprises 13 residues. V shed 4 bases and J shed 2 bases, with 8 bases lying between them. The CDR3 nucleotides read TGTGCCAGCAGTGTGGAGGGGAACTATGGCTACACCTTC. It codes for CASSVEGNYGYTF.

This clone was seen many times. The chain combines TRBV6-2 or TRBV6-3 with TRBJ1-6; unclear D gene. The CDR3 loop spans 17 amino acids. The V end was cut by 6 bases, the J end by 11 bases, with 26 bases between. The V gene's germline CDR1 is MNHEY and CDR2 SVGEGT. The CDR3 reads CASSPNIRGQVSAPLHF. The DNA for the CDR3 is TGTGCCAGCAGCCCTAATATACGGGGTCAAGTTAGTGCACCCCTCCACTTT.

The chain couples TRBV6-5 to TRBJ2-7; 7 bases fit TRBD1. V trimming: 0 bases; J trimming: 7 bases; junction bases outside the gene matches: 9. Germline CDR1 and CDR2: MNHEY and SVGAGI. This CDR3 is 15 amino acids long. CDR3 sequence: CASSYSGTVLAEQYF. The CDR3 nucleotides read TGTGCCAGCAGTTACTCCGGGACAGTACTCGCGGAGCAGTACTTC.

V and J are TRBV11-2 and TRBJ1-6, with D unresolved. CDR3 length: 16 residues. Germline-derived CDR1 and CDR2 are SGHAT and FQNNGV. V lost 5 bases to trimming and J lost 4 bases, with 15 bases between them. This CDR3 is CASSPTAGDYNSPLHF. As DNA, the CDR3 is TGTGCCAGCAGCCCCACCGCAGGTGATTATAATTCACCCCTCCACTTT.

Only one count was recorded for this clone. The chain employs TRBV4-1 and TRBJ2-3; 9 bases fit TRBD1. This CDR3 is 16 amino acids long. Germline loops: CDR1 MGHRA, CDR2 YSYEKL. J gave up 3 bases and V 1 base, and 5 bases lay outside the gene matches. CDR3 sequence reads: CASSQGRDRVTDTQYF. The CDR3 coding sequence is TGCGCCAGCAGCCAAGGTCGGGACAGGGTGACAGATACGCAGTATTTT.

The chain combines TRBV5-4 with TRBJ2-3; 10 bases are shared with TRBD2. The ends lost 4 bases at V and 5 bases at J; junction bases unmatched: 7. The germline V gene encodes CDR1 SGHNT and CDR2 YYREEE (reference sequence). The CDR3 totals 15 residues. CDR3 region: CASSQAGGELDTQYF. The DNA for the CDR3 is TGTGCCAGCAGCCAAGCGGGGGGGGAGCTAGATACGCAGTATTTT.

This rearrangement joins TRBV19 to TRBJ1-1, with D possibly TRBD1 on 6 matching bases. The CDR3 runs to 12 residues. Germline CDR1 reads LNHDA; CDR2 reads SQIVND (reference sequence). V was cut by 8 bases and J by 0 bases, with 7 bases left in between. The CDR3 nucleotides are TGTGCCAGTCAGGGGATGAACACTGAAGCTTTCTTT. Translating gives CASQGMNTEAFF.

V usage is TRBV6-1 and J usage is TRBJ2-7, with D unresolved. V lost 3 bases, J lost 5 bases, and 8 bases lay in between. This CDR3 has 12 residues. From germline, CDR1 is MNHNS and CDR2 SASEGT. The CDR3 DNA follows: TGTGCCAGCAGTGATGGCAGCGACGAGCAGTACTTC. This codes for CASSDGSDEQYF.

V and J are TRBV19 and TRBJ2-7, with D unresolved. Germline loops: CDR1 LNHDA, CDR2 SQIVND (reference sequence). V was trimmed by 7 bases and J by 1 base, leaving 14 bases between them. This CDR3 comprises 14 residues. CDR3 in amino acids: CASTGRYDSYEQYF. CDR3 bases: TGTGCCAGTACAGGTCGCTATGATTCCTACGAGCAGTACTTC.

This rearrangement joins TRBV2 to TRBJ1-4, with D unresolved. This CDR3 has 14 amino acids. V was clipped by 8 bases and J by 7 bases, with 17 bases between them. Germline V CDR1 and CDR2: SNHLY, FYNNEI. The CDR3 DNA reads TGTGCCAGCGGATCAGTCTCGGGGAGTGAAAAACTGTTTTTT. Its protein is CASGSVSGSEKLFF.

The chain has TRBV10-3 and TRBJ2-3, with 7 bases identical to TRBD2. CDR3 length: 20 amino acids. The trim removed 7 bases at V and 2 bases at J, leaving 24 bases unmatched. Germline CDR1 and CDR2: ENHRY and SYGVKD. The chain's CDR3 is CAIILPGRQPGTVDTDTQYF. The CDR3 coding sequence is TGTGCCATCATCCTACCCGGGAGGCAGCCGGGAACTGTGGACACAGATACGCAGTATTTT.

CDR3 nucleotide sequence: TGTGCCAGCAGTGGTAGTAGCGGGAGGTTAAGCCACCAGGCCGAGCAGTACTTC. It encodes CASSGSSGRLSHQAEQYF. The chain is built from TRBV25-1 and TRBJ2-7; 10 nucleotides agree with TRBD2. V lost 4 bases, J lost 6 bases, and 18 bases stayed unmatched. The CDR3 spans 18 residues. In germline, CDR1 is MGHDK, CDR2 SYGVNS.

The rearrangement uses TRBV6-5 and TRBJ1-5; TRBD1 aligns across 7 bases. V lost 4 bases, J lost 6 bases, and 9 bases stayed unmatched. Per the germline V gene, CDR1 is MNHEY and CDR2 is SVGAGI. The CDR3 has 15 residues. The CDR3 DNA reads TGTGCCAGCAGTTTCGATCAGGGGGTAGGTCAGCCCCAGCATTTT. It is translated as CASSFDQGVGQPQHF.

This clone was detected only a few times. DNA of the CDR3: TGTGCCAGCTCACCGAACTACGACAGGCCTGGAAACACCATATATTTT. Its protein product is CASSPNYDRPGNTIYF. The chain carries TRBV18 and TRBJ1-3; the D gene is possibly TRBD1 (6 bases). The germline CDR1 and CDR2 sequences are KGHSH and LQKENI. Trimming shortened V by 3 bases and J by 2 bases, and 14 bases separated the two germline ends. This CDR3 spans 16 amino acids.